This T cell receptor beta chain was recorded in a study of shared clonotypes between healthy human individuals. CDR3 size: 14 residues. CDR1 and CDR2 (germline): GTSNPN, SVGIG (reference sequence). The germline V and J ends were trimmed by 8 bases and 4 bases, with 19 bases remaining between them. Profiled with immunoSEQ multiplex PCR; TCRdb holds only in-frame clones, not every one. The sample has 2 million to 3 million clones; more than 90% are singletons. The sequence derives from a man between 18 and 29 years old in good health. This rearrangement joins TRBV30 to TRBJ2-3, with D perhaps matching TRBD2 (7 bases). Sequenced input: naive CD4+ T cells sorted from blood. Subset specified: CD45RA+ positively selected. The CDR3 nucleotides read TGTGCCAGCTCCCGAGGGGGGGCCGCAGATACGCAGTATTTT. Its translation is CASSRGGAADTQYF.